Listed here is a single TCR beta chain. Its specificity is not known. This sample stems from a study of blood T cells in healthy people across ages. About the study: For every two T cells, template switching captured about one barcoded beta molecule.

Points from the study as a whole: PBMC samples, being unsorted, prevented any conclusive comparison of naive and antigen-experienced cells. Researchers deemed the diversity estimates from one million T cells underestimates.

Sample-barcoded 5' priming and a J-beta primer mix drove a second PCR of roughly 6 to 12 cycles. TCRdb reprocessed the 5' RACE reads with MiXCR, giving one entry per CDR3 protein. The table records approximately 600,000 distinct CDR3 sequences, roughly 53% of them present only once. Sequencing used blood. This sequence originates from a man aged 55 to 70 in good health.

In DNA, the CDR3 is TGTGCCAGCAGCTCCCGGACTGTAGAGACCCAGTACTTC. This translates into CASSSRTVETQYF. The chain joins TRBV7-2 to TRBJ2-5; tentatively, D is TRBD2 (5 bases). This CDR3 comprises 13 residues. Germline V gives CDR1 SGHTA, CDR2 FQGNSA. With 4 bases removed from V and 4 bases from J, the gap between germline ends came to 10 bases.